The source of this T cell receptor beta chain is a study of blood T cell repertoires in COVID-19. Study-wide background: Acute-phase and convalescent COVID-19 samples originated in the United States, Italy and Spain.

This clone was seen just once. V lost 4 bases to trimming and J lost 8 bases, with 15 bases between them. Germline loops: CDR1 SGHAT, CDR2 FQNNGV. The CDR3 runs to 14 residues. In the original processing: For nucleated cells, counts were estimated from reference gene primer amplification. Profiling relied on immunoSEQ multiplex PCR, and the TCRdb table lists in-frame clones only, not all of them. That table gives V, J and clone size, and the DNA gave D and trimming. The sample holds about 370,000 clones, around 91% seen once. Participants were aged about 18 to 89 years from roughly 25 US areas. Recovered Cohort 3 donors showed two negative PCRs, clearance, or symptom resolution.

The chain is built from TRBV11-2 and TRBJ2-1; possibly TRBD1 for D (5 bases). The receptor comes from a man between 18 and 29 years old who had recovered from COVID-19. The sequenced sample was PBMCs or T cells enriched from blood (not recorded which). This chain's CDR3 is CASSSGLQVDEQFF. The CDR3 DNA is TGTGCCAGCAGCTCAGGGCTACAGGTCGATGAGCAGTTCTTC.